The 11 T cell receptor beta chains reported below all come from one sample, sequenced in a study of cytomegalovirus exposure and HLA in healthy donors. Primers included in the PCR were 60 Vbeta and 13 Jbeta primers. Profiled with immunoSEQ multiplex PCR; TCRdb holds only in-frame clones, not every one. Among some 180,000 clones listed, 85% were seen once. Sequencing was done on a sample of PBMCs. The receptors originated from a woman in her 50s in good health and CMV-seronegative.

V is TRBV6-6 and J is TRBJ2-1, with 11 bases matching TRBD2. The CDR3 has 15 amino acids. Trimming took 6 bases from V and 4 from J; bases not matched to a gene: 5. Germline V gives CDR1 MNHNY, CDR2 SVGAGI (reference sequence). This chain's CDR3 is CASSRLAGGYNEQFF. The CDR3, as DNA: TGTGCCAGCAGCCGCCTAGCGGGAGGTTACAATGAGCAGTTCTTC.

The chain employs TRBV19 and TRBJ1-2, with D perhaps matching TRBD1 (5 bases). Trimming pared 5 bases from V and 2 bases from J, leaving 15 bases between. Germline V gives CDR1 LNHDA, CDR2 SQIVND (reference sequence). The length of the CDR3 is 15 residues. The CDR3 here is CASSAAGTQNYGYTF. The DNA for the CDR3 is TGTGCCAGTAGTGCTGCCGGGACTCAGAACTATGGCTACACCTTC.

The CDR3 coding sequence is TGTGCCAGCACCTTATTCGGGGGGGCACCCTCCTACGAGCAGTACTTC. Translated: CASTLFGGAPSYEQYF. This chain connects TRBV28 to TRBJ2-7, with 8 bases lining up with TRBD2. This CDR3 spans 16 amino acids. With 7 bases clipped from V and 0 bases from J, the junction kept 11 bases outside the gene matches. Germline V gene lookup returns CDR1 MDHEN and CDR2 SYDVKM.

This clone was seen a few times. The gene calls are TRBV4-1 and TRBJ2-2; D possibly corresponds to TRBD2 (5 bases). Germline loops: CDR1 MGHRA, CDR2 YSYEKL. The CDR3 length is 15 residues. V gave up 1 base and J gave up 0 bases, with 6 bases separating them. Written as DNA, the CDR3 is TGCGCCAGCAGCCAAGTCGGGACGAACACCGGGGAGCTGTTTTTT. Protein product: CASSQVGTNTGELFF.

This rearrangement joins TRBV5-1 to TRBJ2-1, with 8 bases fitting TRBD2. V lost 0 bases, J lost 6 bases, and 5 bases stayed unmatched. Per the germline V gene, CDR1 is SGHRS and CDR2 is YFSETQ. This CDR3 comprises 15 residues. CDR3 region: CASSLELAELNEQFF. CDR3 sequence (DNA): TGCGCCAGCAGCTTGGAACTAGCGGAGCTCAATGAGCAGTTCTTC.

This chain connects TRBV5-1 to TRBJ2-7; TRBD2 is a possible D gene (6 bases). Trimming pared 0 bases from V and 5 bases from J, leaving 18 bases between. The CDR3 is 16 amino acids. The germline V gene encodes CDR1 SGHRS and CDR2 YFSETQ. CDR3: CASSLAVGGSMNEQYF. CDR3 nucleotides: TGCGCCAGCAGCTTGGCGGTCGGGGGATCGATGAACGAGCAGTACTTC.

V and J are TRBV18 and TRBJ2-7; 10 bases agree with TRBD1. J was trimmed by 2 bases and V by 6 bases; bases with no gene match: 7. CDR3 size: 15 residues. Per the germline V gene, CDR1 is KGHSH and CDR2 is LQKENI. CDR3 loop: CASSPGTGVAYEQYF. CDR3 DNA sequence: TGTGCCAGCTCCCCCGGGACAGGGGTCGCCTACGAGCAGTACTTC.

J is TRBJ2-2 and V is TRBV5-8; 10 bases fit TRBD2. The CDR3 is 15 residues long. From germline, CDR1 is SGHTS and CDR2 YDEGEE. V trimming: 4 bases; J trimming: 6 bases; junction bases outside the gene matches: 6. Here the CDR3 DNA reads TGTGCCAGCAGCCGTACTAGCGGGAAGGCCGGGGAGCTGTTTTTT. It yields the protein CASSRTSGKAGELFF.

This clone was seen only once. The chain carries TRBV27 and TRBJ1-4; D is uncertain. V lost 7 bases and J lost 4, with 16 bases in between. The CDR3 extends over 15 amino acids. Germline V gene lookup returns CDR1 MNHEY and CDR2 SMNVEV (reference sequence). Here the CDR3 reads CASTRRGLINEKLFF. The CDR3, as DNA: TGTGCCAGCACCCGGCGAGGCTTGATTAATGAAAAACTGTTTTTT.

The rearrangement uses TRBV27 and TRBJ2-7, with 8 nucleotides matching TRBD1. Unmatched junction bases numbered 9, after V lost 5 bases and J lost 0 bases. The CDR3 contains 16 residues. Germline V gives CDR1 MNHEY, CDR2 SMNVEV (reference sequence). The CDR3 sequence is CASSPPRQGFSYEQYF. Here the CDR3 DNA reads TGTGCCAGCAGTCCCCCCCGACAGGGGTTCTCCTACGAGCAGTACTTC.

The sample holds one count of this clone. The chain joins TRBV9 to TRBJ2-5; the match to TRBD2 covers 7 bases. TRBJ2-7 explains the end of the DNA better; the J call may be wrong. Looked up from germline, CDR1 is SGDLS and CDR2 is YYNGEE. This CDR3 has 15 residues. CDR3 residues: CASSGGQGGAYEQYF. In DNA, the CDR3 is TGTGCCAGCAGCGGTGGTCAGGGAGGGGCCTACGAGCAGTACTTC.